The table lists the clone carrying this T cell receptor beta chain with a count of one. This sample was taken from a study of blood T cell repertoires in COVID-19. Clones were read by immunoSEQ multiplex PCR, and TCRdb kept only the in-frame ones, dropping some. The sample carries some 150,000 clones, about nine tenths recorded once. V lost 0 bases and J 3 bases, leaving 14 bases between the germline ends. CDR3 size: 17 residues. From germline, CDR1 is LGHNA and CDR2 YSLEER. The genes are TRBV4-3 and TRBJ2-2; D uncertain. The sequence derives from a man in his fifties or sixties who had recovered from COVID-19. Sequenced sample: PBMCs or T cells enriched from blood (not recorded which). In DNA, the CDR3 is TGCGCCAGCAGCCAAGATCTAGAAGGATTCGACACCGGGGAGCTGTTTTTT. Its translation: CASSQDLEGFDTGELFF.